Below, 2 T cell receptor beta chains from the same sample are listed, as sequenced in a study of lymphopenia after photon versus proton radiotherapy. Here immunoSEQ multiplex PCR was the method, and the copy in TCRdb shows in-frame clones only, minus some. The repertoire holds 89,000 or so clones, with about 86% as singletons. Sequenced material: peripheral blood, taken from a patient treated with proton-based radiotherapy. The source is a man in his 60s with pancreatic cancer.

The J gene is TRBJ2-7, the V gene TRBV7-2; D not resolved. CDR1 SGHTA and CDR2 FQGNSA come from the germline V gene. Trimming stripped 3 bases from V and 2 bases from J, with 11 bases between. CDR3 length: 14 residues. This chain's CDR3 is CASSFGRSPYEQYF. CDR3 bases: TGTGCCAGCAGCTTCGGGCGTTCCCCCTACGAGCAGTACTTC.

This clone was seen once. This rearrangement joins TRBV19 to TRBJ2-7; D could derive from TRBD1 or TRBD2 (5 bases each). Germline V CDR1 and CDR2: LNHDA, SQIVND (reference sequence). The CDR3 runs to 14 residues. The V end lost 8 bases, the J end lost 6 bases, and 20 bases lay between the germline ends. This CDR3 is CASRTGPGTGEQYF. The CDR3 DNA sequence: TGTGCCAGTCGTACAGGACCCGGGACGGGCGAGCAGTACTTC.